A selection of T cell receptor beta chains follows, all from one sample in a study of T cell responses to AZD1222 COVID-19 vaccine. The protocol was immunoSEQ multiplex PCR, while the TCRdb copy is restricted to in-frame clones and leaves out a portion. The repertoire consists of some 48,000 clones, with approximately 83% occurring once and the leading ten covering 6.5% to 8.5%. The specimen was peripheral blood, collected 28 days after the second AZD1222 dose. These receptors all come from an adult who received the AZD1222 COVID-19 vaccine. Both conserved end residues are part of each CDR3. The D gene is left open where the match is weak.

J gene	V gene	D gene	CDR3 protein	CDR3 DNA
TRBJ2-1	TRBV20-1	.	CSASFRQLPPYNEQFF	TGCAGTGCTAGTTTTAGACAGCTCCCGCCTTACAATGAGCAGTTCTTC
TRBJ2-7	TRBV6-5	.	CASSYYGTGIGEQYF	TGTGCCAGCAGTTACTATGGGACTGGGATAGGCGAGCAGTACTTC
TRBJ2-3	TRBV19	.	CASTPSIHFNTQYF	TGTGCCAGTACCCCCTCCATCCATTTCAATACGCAGTATTTT
TRBJ1-6	TRBV5-6	.	CASSLGGWGEYDSPLHF	TGTGCCAGCAGCTTGGGAGGTTGGGGAGAATACGACTCACCCCTCCACTTT
TRBJ2-3	TRBV6-1	TRBD1	CASSDPGTGGTDTQYF	TGTGCCAGCAGTGACCCGGGGACAGGGGGCACAGATACGCAGTATTTT
TRBJ2-7	TRBV5-1	TRBD2	CASSWGLAGLRAYEQYF	TGCGCCAGCAGCTGGGGACTAGCGGGATTGAGGGCCTACGAGCAGTACTTC
TRBJ2-7	TRBV5-1	TRBD1	CASRAGTASYEQYF	TGCGCCAGCAGAGCAGGGACAGCCTCCTACGAGCAGTACTTC
TRBJ1-5	TRBV5-8	.	CASSLMRGDGEPQHF	TGTGCCAGCAGCTTGATGAGAGGGGATGGAGAGCCCCAGCATTTT
TRBJ1-1	TRBV19	TRBD1	CASRPGQAILMNTEAFF	TGTGCCAGTAGGCCGGGACAGGCAATACTCATGAACACTGAAGCTTTCTTT
TRBJ2-1	TRBV7-6	.	CASSQQGYEQFF	TGTGCCAGCAGCCAACAGGGCTATGAGCAGTTCTTC
TRBJ2-7	TRBV24-1	TRBD2	CATSDYFAGGPYEQYF	TGTGCCACCAGTGATTATTTCGCGGGAGGGCCCTACGAGCAGTACTTC